The subject of this entry is one TCR beta chain. The antigen is not known. This sample is drawn from a study of beta chain features in type 1 diabetes. Overall study context: Sorted cells from all samples, numbering 107,917,701, were examined. The study's findings and limits: In the patient group, naive, central memory and Treg TCRB repertoires seemed more alike than in the healthy donor group. In every one of the four CD4+ subsets, TCRB CDR3s were moderately but significantly shorter in Type 1 diabetes patients.

The CDR3 extends over 18 amino acids. V was pared by 4 bases and J by 7 bases, with 17 bases of the junction left unmatched. Every donor provided one heparinised blood draw, which averaged approximately 120 mL. Expressed TCRB transcripts were sequenced because the isolated RNA had all been reverse transcribed beforehand. Libraries were prepared by immunoSEQ multiplex PCR; TCRdb keeps only in-frame clonotypes and omits some of them. The profile shows nearly 350,000 clones, roughly 8% of them singletons. The chain uses TRBV23-1 and TRBJ2-7; the match to TRBD1 covers 12 bases. TRBV23-1 is identified as an open reading frame with a role that is uncertain. The material sequenced was central memory CD4+ T cells from blood. The source is a woman younger than 30 in good health. CDR3: CASSPAATTGQGASEQYF. As DNA, the CDR3 is TGCGCCAGCAGTCCAGCGGCAACCACGGGACAGGGGGCATCTGAGCAGTACTTC.